The 7 T cell receptor beta chains in this list originate from one sample, sequenced in a study of response to subunit inactivated influenza vaccine. TCRdb called the RT-PCR reads again in MiXCR, with one record for every CDR3 protein. In the table there are some 300,000 distinct CDR3 sequences, around 22% of which are singletons. The starting material was PBMCs from blood, obtained about 20 months after vaccination. All receptors come from a man between 45 and 75 years old who received an inactivated influenza vaccine.

This clonotype was picked up a small number of times. J is TRBJ2-4 and V is TRBV3-1; TRBD1 matches 10 bases. Germline loops: CDR1 LGHDT, CDR2 YNNKEL (reference sequence). After removal of 4 bases from V and 13 bases from J, the junction contained 13 bases not matched to a gene. This CDR3 is built from 15 residues. The CDR3 DNA reads TGTGCCAGCAGCCCTACGCCGGGACAGGGGTTTGTGCAGTACTTC. It translates to CASSPTPGQGFVQYF.

The V gene is TRBV5-4, the J gene TRBJ1-2; the D gene is possibly TRBD1 (5 bases). From germline, CDR1 is SGHNT and CDR2 YYREEE (reference sequence). Trimming shortened V by 0 bases and J by 2 bases, and 11 bases separated the two germline ends. The CDR3 consists of 15 residues. CDR3 residues: CASSLGRAENYGYTF. The DNA of the CDR3 is TGTGCCAGCAGCTTGGGCAGGGCGGAAAACTATGGCTACACCTTC.

This clonotype was detected only once. The chain recombines TRBV15 with TRBJ1-4; unclear D gene. Germline CDR1 is LNHNV and CDR2 is YYDKDF (reference sequence). V dropped 1 base and J dropped 7 bases, with 13 bases sitting between them. This CDR3 has 15 residues. The CDR3 sequence: CATSRAQVISEKLFF. DNA for the CDR3: TGTGCCACCAGCAGAGCCCAGGTTATCAGTGAAAAACTGTTTTTT.

The chain employs TRBV7-2 and TRBJ2-2, with no clear D. The CDR3 spans 13 residues. Germline assignment: CDR1 SGHTA and CDR2 FQGNSA. Trimming took off 5 bases at V and 6 bases at J, with 10 bases between the two ends. The CDR3 coding sequence is TGTGCCAGCAGCCGATCAGCCCCCGGGGAGCTGTTTTTT. As protein: CASSRSAPGELFF.

The genes are TRBV5-1 and TRBJ2-4; D is ambiguous. This CDR3 comprises 15 residues. V lost 0 bases to trimming and J lost 3 bases, with 10 bases between them. CDR1 is SGHRS, CDR2 YFSETQ, per germline. The CDR3, as DNA: TGCGCCAGCAGCTTGGCATCCGGTAACAAAAACATTCAGTACTTC. Encoded protein: CASSLASGNKNIQYF.

This clonotype was seen repeatedly, ten times or more. The junction and the germline gene differ at one end; a read error may be behind it. V gene TRBV6-2 or TRBV6-3 combines with J gene TRBJ1-1; maybe TRBD1 (5 bases). Germline CDR1 reads MNHEY; CDR2 reads SVGEGT. This CDR3 is 13 amino acids long. The DNA of the CDR3 is TGTGCCAGCACTTACGGGGGGAGGACTGAAGCTTTCTTT. Translated: CASTYGGRTEAFF.

There are a few counts of this clonotype. The J gene is TRBJ1-1, the V gene TRBV7-2; D is undetermined. The length of the CDR3 is 13 residues. The V and J ends lost 3 bases and 3 bases respectively, with 8 bases between them. Per germline, CDR1 SGHTA and CDR2 FQGNSA. The CDR3 loop is CASSFGPDTEAFF. CDR3 nucleotide sequence: TGTGCCAGCAGCTTTGGCCCGGACACTGAAGCTTTCTTT.